Below are 14 T cell receptor beta chains sequenced from a single sample in a study of blood T cell repertoires in COVID-19. Data came from immunoSEQ multiplex PCR; TCRdb stores just in-frame clones and leaves some out. Of 85,000 to 120,000 clones detected, 70% to 85% appear once; the ten largest clones hold 11% to 15%. The sample was peripheral blood. The source is a woman aged 55 to 70 with acute or convalescent COVID-19.

The chain links TRBV4-1 to TRBJ2-2; D remains unclear. The germline CDR1 and CDR2 sequences are MGHRA and YSYEKL. The V end was cut by 6 bases, the J end by 7 bases, with 15 bases between. The CDR3 loop spans 14 amino acids. CDR3 nucleotides: TGCGCCAGCAGGCAGCGAGAGACCGACGGGGAGCTGTTTTTT. Amino acids: CASRQRETDGELFF.

As for this clone: Different DNA sequences within this sample yield the same CDR3. The rearrangement links TRBV7-9 to TRBJ2-7, with TRBD1 as a possible D gene (6 bases). Germline V gene lookup returns CDR1 SEHNR and CDR2 FQNEAQ (reference sequence). V shed 0 bases and J shed 5 bases, with 8 bases lying between them. The CDR3 sequence is 13 residues long. The CDR3 sequence is CASSLAGGHEQYF. CDR3 nucleotides: TGTGCCAGCAGCTTAGCAGGGGGTCACGAGCAGTACTTC. Full variable domain (missing parts from reference TRBV7-9 and TRBJ2-7): DTGVSQNPRHKITKRGQNVTFRCDPISEHNRLYWYRQTLGQGPEFLTYFQNEAQLEKSRLLSDRFSAERPKGSFSTLEIQRTEQGDSAMYLCASSLAGGHEQYFGPGTRLTVT.

The genes are TRBV14 and TRBJ1-1; D remains ambiguous. CDR1 is SGHDN and CDR2 is FVKESK in the germline V gene. The CDR3 runs to 13 residues. Trimming removed 3 bases from V and 0 bases from J, with 5 bases in between. CDR3 sequence (DNA): TGTGCCAGCAGCCAGGACTTGAACACTGAAGCTTTCTTT. This gives the protein CASSQDLNTEAFF.

This clone has only one observation. The chain couples TRBV11-2 to TRBJ2-1, with D possibly matching TRBD2 (5 bases). V lost 2 bases and J 6 bases, leaving 17 bases between the germline ends. The CDR3 is made up of 16 amino acids. Germline V gene lookup returns CDR1 SGHAT and CDR2 FQNNGV. CDR3 sequence (DNA): TGTGCCAGCAGCTTAAGTTACTTCGGGGAACGCAATGAGCAGTTCTTC. This gives the protein CASSLSYFGERNEQFF.

The chain combines TRBV29-1 with TRBJ1-1, with 7 bases that match TRBD1. Germline V CDR1 and CDR2: SQVTM, ANQGSEA. V lost 6 bases and J lost 1; bases outside the gene matches: 11. This CDR3 has 15 amino acids. The CDR3 here is CSVTETGRPNTEAFF. For the CDR3, the DNA is TGCAGCGTCACCGAGACAGGGCGCCCGAACACTGAAGCTTTCTTT.

This chain uses TRBV2 with TRBJ2-3; the D is unclear. The germline V gene encodes CDR1 SNHLY and CDR2 FYNNEI. Trimming stripped 6 bases from V and 9 bases from J, with 13 bases between. The CDR3 consists of 12 residues. The CDR3 DNA is TGTGCCAGCAGCGGTAGCATCGACACGCAGTATTTT. This codes for CASSGSIDTQYF.

The V and J genes are TRBV7-2 and TRBJ2-7; D perhaps matches TRBD1 (5 bases). V was pared by 7 bases and J by 0 bases, with 13 bases between. This CDR3 comprises 14 residues. Germline CDR1 reads SGHTA; CDR2 reads FQGNSA. The CDR3 DNA is TGTGCCAGCAAAGCCGCAGGGCGCTCCTACGAGCAGTACTTC. It translates to CASKAAGRSYEQYF.

The V gene is TRBV30, the J gene TRBJ2-3; 7 bases agree with TRBD2. Trimming cost V 2 bases and J 14 bases; bases outside gene matches: 22. This CDR3 has 16 residues. CDR1 is GTSNPN and CDR2 is SVGIG in the germline V gene (reference sequence). The CDR3 sequence: CAWSPPGGSARRERYF. CDR3 sequence (DNA): TGTGCCTGGAGTCCCCCGGGCGGGAGCGCACGAAGGGAGAGGTATTTT.

The chain links TRBV24-1 to TRBJ2-3; possibly TRBD1 for D (6 bases). There are 14 residues in the CDR3. The V gene's germline CDR1 is KGHDR and CDR2 SFDVKD. The V end was cut by 4 bases, the J end by 4 bases, with 11 bases between. The CDR3 sequence is CATSDRGQSDTQYF. CDR3 nucleotide sequence: TGTGCCACCAGTGACCGTGGACAGTCAGATACGCAGTATTTT.

CDR3 protein: CASSISGTITHEQFF. CDR3 DNA sequence: TGTGCCAGCAGCATTTCCGGGACTATAACCCATGAGCAGTTCTTC. The chain carries TRBV7-3 and TRBJ2-1; 7 nucleotides match TRBD2. Looked up from germline, CDR1 is SGHTA and CDR2 is FQGTGA. This CDR3 has 15 amino acids. Germline trimming cut 5 bases from V and 8 bases from J; bases unmatched to any gene: 12.

This clone showed up just once. DNA of the CDR3: TGTGCCAGCAGTTTACAGGGTAAAGGCGGGGAGCTGTTTTTT. It specifies CASSLQGKGGELFF. The chain has TRBV2 and TRBJ2-2, with a tentative D call TRBD1 (6 bases). This CDR3 comprises 14 residues. Germline V gives CDR1 SNHLY, CDR2 FYNNEI. The germline V and J ends were trimmed by 5 bases and 7 bases, with 14 bases remaining between them.

V is TRBV18 and J is TRBJ2-1; 9 positions agree with TRBD2. The germline V gene encodes CDR1 KGHSH and CDR2 LQKENI. The CDR3 is made up of 16 amino acids. V dropped 2 bases and J dropped 4; count of bases not matched to a gene: 6. CDR3 in amino acids: CASSPESLAGYNEQFF. CDR3 bases: TGTGCCAGCTCACCAGAATCCCTAGCGGGGTACAATGAGCAGTTCTTC.

The J gene is TRBJ1-6, the V gene TRBV27; D is ambiguous. The V gene lost 0 bases and the J gene lost 5 bases, with 11 bases spanning the gap. The germline CDR1 and CDR2 sequences are MNHEY and SMNVEV (reference sequence). CDR3 length: 16 amino acids. CDR3 amino acids: CASSLSRAENNSPLHF. Written as DNA, the CDR3 is TGTGCCAGCAGTTTATCGAGGGCTGAGAATAATTCACCCCTCCACTTT.

V gene TRBV6-4 combines with J gene TRBJ2-2; weak D call: TRBD2 (5 bases). CDR1 and CDR2 from the germline V gene are MRHNA and SNTAGT. CDR3 length: 13 residues. Trimming left V 5 bases short and J 4 bases short, with 8 bases between. The chain's CDR3 is CASSQSGTGELFF. The CDR3 coding sequence is TGTGCCAGCAGTCAAAGCGGCACCGGGGAGCTGTTTTTT.